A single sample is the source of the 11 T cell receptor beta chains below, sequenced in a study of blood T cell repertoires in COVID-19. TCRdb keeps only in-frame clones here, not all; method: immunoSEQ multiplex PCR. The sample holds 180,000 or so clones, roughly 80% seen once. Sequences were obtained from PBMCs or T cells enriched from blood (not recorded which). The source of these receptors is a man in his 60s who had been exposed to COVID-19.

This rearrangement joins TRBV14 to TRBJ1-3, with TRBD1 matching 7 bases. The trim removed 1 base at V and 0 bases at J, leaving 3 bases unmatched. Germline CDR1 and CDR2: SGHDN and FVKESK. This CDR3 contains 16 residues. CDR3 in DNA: TGTGCCAGCAGCCAAGCTTCAGGGGGCTCTGGAAACACCATATATTTT. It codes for CASSQASGGSGNTIYF. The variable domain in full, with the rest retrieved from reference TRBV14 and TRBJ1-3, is EAGVTQFPSHSVIEKGQTVTLRCDPISGHDNLYWYRRVMGKEIKFLLHFVKESKQDESGMPNNRFLAERTGGTYSTLKVQPAELEDSGVYFCASSQASGGSGNTIYFGEGSWLTVV.

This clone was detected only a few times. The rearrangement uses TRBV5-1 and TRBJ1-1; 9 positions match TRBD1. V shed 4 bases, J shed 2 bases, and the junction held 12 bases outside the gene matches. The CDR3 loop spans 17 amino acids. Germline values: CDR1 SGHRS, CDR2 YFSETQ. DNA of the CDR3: TGCGCCAGCAGCCGCGACGGGACAGGGAAAGGAAACACTGAAGCTTTCTTT. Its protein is CASSRDGTGKGNTEAFF.

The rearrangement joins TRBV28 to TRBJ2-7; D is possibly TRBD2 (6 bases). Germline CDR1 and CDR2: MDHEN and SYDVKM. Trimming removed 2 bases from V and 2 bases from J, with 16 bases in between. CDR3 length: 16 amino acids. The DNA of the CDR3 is TGTGCCAGCAGTTTAGAAGATCCGGGACTGCCCTACGAGCAGTACTTC. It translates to CASSLEDPGLPYEQYF.

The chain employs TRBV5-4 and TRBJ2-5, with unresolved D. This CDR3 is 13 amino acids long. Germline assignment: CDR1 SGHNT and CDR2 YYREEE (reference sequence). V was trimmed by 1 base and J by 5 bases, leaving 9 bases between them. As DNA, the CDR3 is TGTGCCAGCAGCTTGTCCCTCGGGGAGACCCAGTACTTC. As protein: CASSLSLGETQYF.

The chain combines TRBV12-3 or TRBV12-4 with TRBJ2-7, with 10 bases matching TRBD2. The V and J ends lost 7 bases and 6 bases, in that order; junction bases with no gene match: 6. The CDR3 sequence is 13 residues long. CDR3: CASTGQREGEQYF. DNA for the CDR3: TGTGCCAGCACTGGTCAGCGGGAGGGCGAGCAGTACTTC.

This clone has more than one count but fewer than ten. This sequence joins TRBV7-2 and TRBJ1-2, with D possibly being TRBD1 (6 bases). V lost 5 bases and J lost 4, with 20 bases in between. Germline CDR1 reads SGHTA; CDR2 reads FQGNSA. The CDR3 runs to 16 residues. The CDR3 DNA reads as TGTGCCAGCAGCCACGCAGGGGACGGGAAGATCTATGGCTACACCTTC. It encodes CASSHAGDGKIYGYTF. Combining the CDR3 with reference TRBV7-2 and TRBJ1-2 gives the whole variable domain GAGVSQSPSNKVTEKGKDVELRCDPISGHTALYWYRQSLGQGLEFLIYFQGNSAPDKSGLPSDRFSAERTGGSVSTLTIQRTQQEDSAVYLCASSHAGDGKIYGYTFGSGTRLTVV.

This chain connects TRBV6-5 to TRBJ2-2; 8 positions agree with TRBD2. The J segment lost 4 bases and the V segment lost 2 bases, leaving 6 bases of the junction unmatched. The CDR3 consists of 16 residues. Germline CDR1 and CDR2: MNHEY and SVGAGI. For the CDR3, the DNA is TGTGCCAGCAGTTACCGGCTAGCGGGTGCCACCGGGGAGCTGTTTTTT. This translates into CASSYRLAGATGELFF.

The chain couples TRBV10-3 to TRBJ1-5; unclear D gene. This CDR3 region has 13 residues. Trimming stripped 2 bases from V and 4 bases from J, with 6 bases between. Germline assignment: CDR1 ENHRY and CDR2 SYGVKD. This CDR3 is CAISEGGNQPQHF. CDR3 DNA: TGTGCCATCAGTGAGGGAGGGAATCAGCCCCAGCATTTT.

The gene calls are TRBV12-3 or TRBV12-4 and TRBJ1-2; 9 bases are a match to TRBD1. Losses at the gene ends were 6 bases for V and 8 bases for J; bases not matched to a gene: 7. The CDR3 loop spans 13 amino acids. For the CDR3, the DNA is TGTGCCAGCAGCCCCGGGACAGGGACCGGCTACACCTTC. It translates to CASSPGTGTGYTF.

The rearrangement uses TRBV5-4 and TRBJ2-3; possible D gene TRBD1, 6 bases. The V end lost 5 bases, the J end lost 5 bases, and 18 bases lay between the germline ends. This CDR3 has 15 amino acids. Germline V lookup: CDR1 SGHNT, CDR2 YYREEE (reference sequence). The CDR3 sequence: CASSPGAPARDTQYF. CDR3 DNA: TGTGCCAGCAGTCCAGGGGCCCCCGCAAGAGATACGCAGTATTTT. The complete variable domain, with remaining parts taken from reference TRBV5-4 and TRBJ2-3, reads ETGVTQSPTHLIKTRGQQVTLRCSSQSGHNTVSWYQQALGQGPQFIFQYYREEENGRGNFPPRFSGLQFPNYSSELNVNALELDDSALYLCASSPGAPARDTQYFGPGTRLTVL.

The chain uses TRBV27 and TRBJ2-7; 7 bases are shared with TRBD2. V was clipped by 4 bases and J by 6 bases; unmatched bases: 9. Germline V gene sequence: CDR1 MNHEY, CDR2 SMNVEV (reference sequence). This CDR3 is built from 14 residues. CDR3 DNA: TGTGCCAGCAGTTGGGGGAGGGGTAGTGGCGAGCAGTACTTC. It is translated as CASSWGRGSGEQYF.